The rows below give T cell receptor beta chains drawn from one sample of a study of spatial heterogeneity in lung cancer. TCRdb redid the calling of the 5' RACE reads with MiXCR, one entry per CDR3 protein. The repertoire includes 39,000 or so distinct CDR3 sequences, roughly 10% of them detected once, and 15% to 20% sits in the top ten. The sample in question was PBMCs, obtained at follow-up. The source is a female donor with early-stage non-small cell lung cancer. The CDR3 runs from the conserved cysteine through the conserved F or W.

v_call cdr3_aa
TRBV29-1 CSVARQTYEQYF
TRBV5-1 CASSRDGGNSPLHF
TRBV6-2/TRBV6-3 CASGGVGRNTEAFF
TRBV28 CASSFLLAGADNEQFF
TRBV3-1 CASMVAGNTIYF
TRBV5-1 CASSLRGLPTDTQYF
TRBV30 CARDRRDYGYTF
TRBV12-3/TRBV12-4 CASSPGASGGAAETQYF
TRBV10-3 CAISAQGYGYTF
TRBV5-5 CASSLAGPSYEQYF
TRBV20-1 CSASQLSSSYNEQFF
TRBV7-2 CASSQDRQGASGELFF
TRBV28 CASRTQGRSYTF
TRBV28 CASSSPGLAGGQTDTQYF
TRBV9 CASSSGGTYNEQFF
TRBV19 CASSTPTGTSGGLRQETQYF
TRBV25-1 CASMGTGYNEQFF
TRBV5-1 CASSFRSSTDTQYF
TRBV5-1 CASSLAGTGGGYTF
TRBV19 CASSINLSGANVLTF
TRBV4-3 CASSQDWGGPKRNTGELFF
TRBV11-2 CASSLRGPGTQYF
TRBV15 CATSRGRNQETQYF
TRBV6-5 CASRSPGTGNEKLFF
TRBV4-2 CASSPGLAGGPDTQYF
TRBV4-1 CASSQVVGEKGYTF
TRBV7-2 CASSLGGVTEAFF
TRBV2 CASTAGIGETQYF
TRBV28 CASSLSGFDEQFF
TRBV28 CASSLRGQAHEQYF
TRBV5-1 CASSFTESQETQYF
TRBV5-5 CASSAGAYEQYF
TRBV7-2 CASSVRGTDSYEQYF
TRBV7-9 CASSPSFDRWYGYTF
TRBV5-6 CASRPTGRNTQYF
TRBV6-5 CASRDATVQPQHF
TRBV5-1 CASSLLGQLNEKLFF
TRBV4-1 CASSPSLRDKKAFF
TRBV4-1 CASSQYGTGKSYEQYF
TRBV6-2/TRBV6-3 CASSYRDPSGGASYNEQFF